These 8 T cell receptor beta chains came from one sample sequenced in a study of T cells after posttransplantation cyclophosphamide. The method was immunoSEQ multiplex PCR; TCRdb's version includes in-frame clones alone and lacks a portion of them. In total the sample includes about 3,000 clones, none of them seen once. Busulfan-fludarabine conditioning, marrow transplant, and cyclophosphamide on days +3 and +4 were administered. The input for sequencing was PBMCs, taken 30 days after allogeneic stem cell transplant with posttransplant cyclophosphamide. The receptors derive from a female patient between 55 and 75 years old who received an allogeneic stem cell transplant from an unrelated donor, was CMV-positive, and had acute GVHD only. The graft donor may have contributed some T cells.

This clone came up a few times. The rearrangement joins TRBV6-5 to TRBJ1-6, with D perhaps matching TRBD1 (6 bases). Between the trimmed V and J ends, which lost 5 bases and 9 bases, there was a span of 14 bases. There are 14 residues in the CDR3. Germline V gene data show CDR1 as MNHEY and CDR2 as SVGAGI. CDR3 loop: CASSNQGHVSPLHF. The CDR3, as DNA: TGTGCCAGCAGTAACCAGGGGCACGTTTCACCCCTCCACTTT.

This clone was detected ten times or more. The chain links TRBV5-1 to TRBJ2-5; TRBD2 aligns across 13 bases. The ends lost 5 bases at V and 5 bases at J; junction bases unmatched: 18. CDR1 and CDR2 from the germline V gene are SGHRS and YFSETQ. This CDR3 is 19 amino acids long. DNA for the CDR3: TGCGCCAGCAGTTCCCGGACTAGCGGGGGCCCTTCGTTGCGTGAGACCCAGTACTTC. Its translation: CASSSRTSGGPSLRETQYF. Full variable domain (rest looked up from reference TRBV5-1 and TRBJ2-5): KAGVTQTPRYLIKTRGQQVTLSCSPISGHRSVSWYQQTPGQGLQFLFEYFSETQRNKGNFPGRFSGRQFSNSRSEMNVSTLELGDSALYLCASSSRTSGGPSLRETQYFGPGTRLLVL.

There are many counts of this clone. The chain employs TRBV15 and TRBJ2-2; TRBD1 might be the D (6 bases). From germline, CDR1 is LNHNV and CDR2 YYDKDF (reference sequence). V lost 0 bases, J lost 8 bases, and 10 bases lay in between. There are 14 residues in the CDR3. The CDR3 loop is CATSRDGRGGELFF. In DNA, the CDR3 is TGTGCCACCAGCAGAGATGGCAGGGGAGGGGAGCTGTTTTTT.

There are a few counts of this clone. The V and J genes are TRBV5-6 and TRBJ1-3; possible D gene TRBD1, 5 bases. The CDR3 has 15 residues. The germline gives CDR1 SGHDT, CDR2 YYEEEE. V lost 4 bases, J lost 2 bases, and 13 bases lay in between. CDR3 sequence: CASSQGGLAGNTIYF. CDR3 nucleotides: TGTGCCAGCAGCCAGGGAGGGTTGGCTGGAAACACCATATATTTT.

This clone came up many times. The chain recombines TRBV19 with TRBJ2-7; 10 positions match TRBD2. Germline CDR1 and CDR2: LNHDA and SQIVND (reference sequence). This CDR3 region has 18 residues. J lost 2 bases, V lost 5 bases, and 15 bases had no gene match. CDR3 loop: CASSAINPSGSPTYEQYF. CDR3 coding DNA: TGTGCCAGTAGTGCCATAAATCCTAGCGGGAGTCCCACCTACGAGCAGTACTTC.

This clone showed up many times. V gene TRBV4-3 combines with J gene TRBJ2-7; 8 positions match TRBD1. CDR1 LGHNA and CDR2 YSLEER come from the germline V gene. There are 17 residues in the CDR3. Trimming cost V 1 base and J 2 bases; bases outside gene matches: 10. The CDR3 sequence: CASSQGETGELPYEQYF. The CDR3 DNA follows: TGCGCCAGCAGCCAAGGGGAGACAGGGGAGTTACCCTACGAGCAGTACTTC.

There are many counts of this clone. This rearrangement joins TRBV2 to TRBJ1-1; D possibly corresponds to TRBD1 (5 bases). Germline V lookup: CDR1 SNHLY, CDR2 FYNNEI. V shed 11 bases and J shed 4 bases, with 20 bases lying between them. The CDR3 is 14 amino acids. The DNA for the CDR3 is TGTGCCGGGCTTGCAGGACATTTGACCACTGAAGCTTTCTTT. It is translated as CAGLAGHLTTEAFF.

The CDR3 DNA reads TGTGCCACCCCCCCCCAGACTAGCGTGGTCCCCCCCAGGTACTTC. This translates into CATPPQTSVVPPRYF. The chain joins TRBV24-1 to TRBJ2-7, with 8 bases matching TRBD2. Germline CDR1 KGHDR, CDR2 SFDVKD. The CDR3 runs to 15 residues. J lost 12 bases, V lost 9 bases, and 21 bases had no gene match.